This TCR beta chain was documented in a study of neoadjuvant anti-PD-1 for oral cavity cancer. Points from the study as a whole: PBMC Gini-index clonality exceeded responders' in non-responders post-nivolumab. Higher pretreatment blood Treg/Th17 ratios correlated with higher pretreatment blood and lower post-treatment tumor TCRbeta clonality.

Time point here: after neoadjuvant nivolumab, at surgical resection. Analysis of PBMCs was direct, with no culture step. Clones were read by immunoSEQ multiplex PCR, and TCRdb kept only the in-frame ones, dropping some. The table has 11,000 to 15,000 clones, approximately 70% seen once; the top ten hold about 2.7%. For this clone: Its antigen remains unknown.

The CDR3 has 14 amino acids. V was trimmed by 3 bases and J by 5 bases, leaving 9 bases between them. Germline CDR1 reads SGHDT; CDR2 reads YYEEEE. This receptor was identified in a person aged 35-79 years with oral cavity squamous cell carcinoma. This chain joins TRBV5-6 and TRBJ1-6, with D unclear. Sequencing was performed on PBMCs, taken after nivolumab (anti-PD-1) treatment. The CDR3 loop reads CASSSLGNNSPLHF. CDR3 bases: TGTGCCAGCAGCTCCCTGGGGAATAATTCACCCCTCCACTTT.